A selection of T cell receptor beta chains follows, all from one sample in a study of prognosis after radiotherapy for stage I lung cancer. In TCRdb, the multiplex PCR reads were re-called with MiXCR into one record per CDR3 protein. The sample lists roughly 25,000 distinct CDR3 sequences, approximately 35% seen once, with roughly 60% in the top ten. The sequencing here drew on PBMCs, taken before or after stereotactic body radiation therapy (not recorded which). These receptors were taken from a donor older than 45 with non-small cell lung cancer. CDR3s include the opening cysteine and the closing phenylalanine or tryptophan. The D gene is left open where the match is weak. Where a row states a size, it is once, few, many or the class of an expanded clone; other rows omit it.

j_call	d_call	clone_size	v_call	cdr3_aa	cdr3_nt
TRBJ2-3	TRBD2	many	TRBV28	CASRLSGSTSGDTQYF	TGTGCCAGCAGACTTAGCGGGAGTACTTCAGGAGATACGCAGTATTTT
TRBJ2-1	TRBD2	NA	TRBV7-9	CASSTTSGTSGRESSYNEQFF	TGTGCCAGCAGCACAACCTCCGGGACTAGCGGGCGAGAAAGCTCCTACAATGAGCAGTTCTTC
TRBJ2-5	NA	many	TRBV6-1	CASSGQEETQYF	TGTGCCAGCAGTGGACAGGAAGAGACCCAGTACTTC
TRBJ2-1	TRBD2	many	TRBV7-2	CASSPPGLAGGNEQFF	TGTGCCAGCAGCCCTCCGGGACTAGCGGGAGGCAATGAGCAGTTCTTC
TRBJ1-1	NA	NA	TRBV11-2	CASNPRDGRDRAEAFF	TGTGCCAGCAATCCCAGGGACGGCAGGGATCGCGCTGAAGCTTTCTTT
TRBJ2-7	NA	NA	TRBV27	CASSSRGGTVLGYEQYF	TGTGCCAGCAGTTCCCGGGGGGGGACAGTGCTCGGCTACGAGCAGTACTTC
TRBJ2-3	NA	NA	TRBV7-7	CASSPTGGTDTQYF	TGTGCTAGCAGCCCCACGGGGGGCACAGATACGCAGTATTTT
TRBJ2-1	TRBD2	NA	TRBV12-3/TRBV12-4	CASSLAGRTGEQFF	TGTGCCAGCAGTCTAGCGGGAAGGACTGGTGAGCAGTTCTTC
TRBJ2-1	NA	medium-sized	TRBV7-3	CASSLSAGEQFF	TGTGCCAGCAGCTTAAGTGCCGGTGAGCAGTTCTTC
TRBJ2-7	TRBD2	NA	TRBV24-1	CATSDPAGREPSYEQYF	TGTGCCACCAGTGACCCCGCGGGGCGGGAGCCTTCCTACGAGCAGTACTTC